This is a list of T cell receptor beta chains from one sample in a study of T cell repertoires in cytomegalovirus infection. TCRdb used MiXCR to reprocess the reads, holding one entry per CDR3 protein. The sample shows around 430,000 distinct CDR3 sequences, approximately 42% of them seen only once. Which antigens these TCRs recognize remains unknown. The sequencing here drew on cultured PBMCs, taken from culture after CMV antigen stimulation. The source of these receptors is a human donor in good health (CMV status not recorded). Some clones in this sample may be carry-over from other donors' samples. The conserved cysteine and the conserved F or W are not part of the CDR3 here.

j_call v_call cdr3_aa
TRBJ1-1 TRBV6-5 ASSYSRTTEAF
TRBJ1-5 TRBV12-3/TRBV12-4 ASSFNVAINQPQH
TRBJ2-1 TRBV28 ASSNPGHPYNEQF
TRBJ2-1 TRBV5-6 ASSQLTGTYNEQF
TRBJ2-2 TRBV6-2/TRBV6-3 ASSSLRGDTGELF
TRBJ2-7 TRBV11-2 ASSFGTGNSYEQY
TRBJ1-2 TRBV12-3/TRBV12-4 ASNPGGTGLYGYT
TRBJ1-1 TRBV18 ATKTGNTEAF
TRBJ2-3 TRBV7-2 ASSFTGGGVDTQY
TRBJ2-7 TRBV7-8 ASSLQSGTYEQY
TRBJ1-2 TRBV4-2 ASSQIGTGYT
TRBJ2-3 TRBV2 ASSEEGLLTDTQY
TRBJ2-1 TRBV27 ASSLLGLAGEQF
TRBJ2-5 TRBV6-1 ASRGGGTVGETQY
TRBJ2-3 TRBV28 ASSLSGNTDTQY
TRBJ1-5 TRBV7-2 ASSLGPQGVANQPQH
TRBJ2-7 TRBV7-2 ASSLAFAPTTHYYEQY
TRBJ2-7 TRBV5-8 ASSLGRGGRWEQY
TRBJ2-3 TRBV27 ASSFRAGVPDTQY
TRBJ2-3 TRBV7-2 ASSPGTTDTQY
TRBJ2-1 TRBV7-2 ASSLGTSKNEQF
TRBJ2-1 TRBV2 ASSDLGLANEQF
TRBJ2-7 TRBV7-2 ASSFLPTSYEQY
TRBJ2-3 TRBV7-2 ASSLAGISTDTQY
TRBJ1-5 TRBV7-3 ASSLDPGQGQPQH
TRBJ1-4 TRBV12-3/TRBV12-4 ASNDVGASGFEKLF
TRBJ2-2 TRBV6-2/TRBV6-3 ASSNRANTGELF
TRBJ1-5 TRBV7-2 ASSLGAGPMSNQPQH
TRBJ2-6 TRBV5-5 ASSTQTGLNVLT
TRBJ2-7 TRBV6-5 ASSKYRVYYEQY
TRBJ2-7 TRBV29-1 STRQGQSYEQY
TRBJ2-5 TRBV29-1 SAAWSGQETQY
TRBJ2-7 TRBV7-9 ASRNYKGQSSYEQY
TRBJ1-2 TRBV6-5 ASSYRGRTEGYT
TRBJ1-2 TRBV4-1 ASSQERGSYGYT
TRBJ2-1 TRBV19 ASRSGTDPYNEQF
TRBJ2-7 TRBV20-1 SARSSGRYYEQY
TRBJ2-3 TRBV10-3 AISELSGDTDTQY
TRBJ2-1 TRBV7-2 ASSLSGGNNEQF
TRBJ2-1 TRBV12-3/TRBV12-4 ASSRNLAVLSSYNEQF
TRBJ2-2 TRBV7-8 ASSLSPRGELF
TRBJ2-2 TRBV12-5 ASGFGAGELF
TRBJ2-1 TRBV12-3/TRBV12-4 ASSRNEQF
TRBJ1-6 TRBV4-1 ASSQGMARGVLPLH
TRBJ2-3 TRBV7-1 ASSPPGRFDTKY
TRBJ2-3 TRBV15 ATSRVIGSDTQY
TRBJ2-1 TRBV5-1 ASSFGTSGTYNEQF
TRBJ2-5 TRBV7-2 ASSQGQQETQY
TRBJ2-1 TRBV7-2 ASNRRGNEQF